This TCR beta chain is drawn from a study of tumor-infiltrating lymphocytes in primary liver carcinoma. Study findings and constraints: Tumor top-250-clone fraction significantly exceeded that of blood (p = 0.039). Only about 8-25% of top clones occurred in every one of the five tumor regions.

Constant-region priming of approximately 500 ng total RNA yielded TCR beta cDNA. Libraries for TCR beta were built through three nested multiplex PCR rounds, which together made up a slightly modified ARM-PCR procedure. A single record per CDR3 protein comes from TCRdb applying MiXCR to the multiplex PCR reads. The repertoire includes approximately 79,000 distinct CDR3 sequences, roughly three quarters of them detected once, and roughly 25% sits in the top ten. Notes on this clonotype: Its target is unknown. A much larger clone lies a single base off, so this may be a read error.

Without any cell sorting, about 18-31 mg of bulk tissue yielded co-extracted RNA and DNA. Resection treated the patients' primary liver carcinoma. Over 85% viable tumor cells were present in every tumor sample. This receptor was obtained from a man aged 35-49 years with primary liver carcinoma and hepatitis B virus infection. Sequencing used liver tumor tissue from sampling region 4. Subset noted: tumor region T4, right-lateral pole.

The CDR3 loop reads CVSSETAGGGGELFF. The CDR3 coding sequence is TGTGTCAGCAGTGAAACAGCGGGAGGCGGCGGGGAGCTGTTTTTT. The rearrangement joins TRBV2 to TRBJ2-2; 9 nucleotides agree with TRBD2. The CDR3 covers 15 residues. Per germline, CDR1 SNHLY and CDR2 FYNNEI.